This T cell receptor (beta chain) was sequenced in a study of blood T cell repertoires in COVID-19. Libraries were prepared by immunoSEQ multiplex PCR; TCRdb keeps only in-frame clonotypes and omits some of them. In the table there are 55,000 to 90,000 clones, around nine tenths of which are singletons. The sequence was obtained from a woman in her sixties or seventies with acute or convalescent COVID-19. Sample: peripheral blood.

Written as DNA, the CDR3 is TGTGCCAGCAGCGTAGGAGCGGCCAGCAATCAGCCCCAGCATTTT. Its protein is CASSVGAASNQPQHF. The chain carries TRBV9 and TRBJ1-5; D gene unclear. Trimming shortened V by 0 bases and J by 1 base, and 8 bases separated the two germline ends. Germline V CDR1 and CDR2: SGDLS, YYNGEE. The CDR3 is made up of 15 amino acids.